The 20 T cell receptor beta chains below were found in one sample sequenced in a study of response to subunit inactivated influenza vaccine. TCRdb independently ran MiXCR on the RT-PCR reads; one entry per CDR3 protein. The sample records over 450,000 distinct CDR3 sequences, under 15% being singletons. The sample here was PBMCs from blood, taken roughly 6 weeks after vaccination. The receptors here all came from a man in his forties or fifties who received an inactivated influenza vaccine.

V gene TRBV20-1 combines with J gene TRBJ1-2; 7 nucleotides align to TRBD1. The CDR3 covers 14 residues. CDR1 and CDR2 from the germline V gene are DFQATT and SNEGSKA (reference sequence). Trimming took 3 bases from V and 1 from J; bases not matched to a gene: 5. The CDR3 coding sequence is TGCAGTGCTAGTGTGAGACAGGGTAACTATGGCTACACCTTC. Translating it yields CSASVRQGNYGYTF.

The sample holds a few counts of this clonotype. The chain uses TRBV7-6 and TRBJ2-1, with a tentative D call TRBD2 (6 bases). The V end was cut by 3 bases, the J end by 7 bases, with 22 bases between. This CDR3 has 17 residues. In germline, CDR1 is SGHVS, CDR2 FNYEAQ. The DNA for the CDR3 is TGTGCCAGCAGCTTGGACCTATTGGTTAGCGGTTCGAATGAGCAGTTCTTC. Translation: CASSLDLLVSGSNEQFF.

This clonotype was counted a few times. The gene calls are TRBV20-1 and TRBJ2-5, with 14 bases lining up with TRBD2. This CDR3 comprises 15 residues. The V segment lost 3 bases and the J segment 5 bases; nucleotides outside the gene matches: 5. Germline-derived CDR1 and CDR2 are DFQATT and SNEGSKA (reference sequence). The CDR3 DNA sequence: TGCAGTGCTAGGACTAGCGGGGGGGATCGTGAGACCCAGTACTTC. The encoded protein is CSARTSGGDRETQYF.

This clonotype occurred many times. This sequence joins TRBV7-2 and TRBJ2-7, with D unclear. The V gene lost 1 base and the J gene lost 3 bases, with 10 bases spanning the gap. Per the germline V gene, CDR1 is SGHTA and CDR2 is FQGNSA. The CDR3 spans 14 residues. CDR3 bases: TGTGCCAGCAGCTTAGGGGGTAAGGGCTACGAGCAGTACTTC. Protein: CASSLGGKGYEQYF.

In this sample, this clonotype turned up many times. CDR3: CASSNGQGTDTQYF. The CDR3 DNA reads TGTGCCAGCAGTAACGGACAGGGGACAGATACGCAGTATTTT. The V call is TRBV6-5, the J call TRBJ2-3; the match to TRBD1 covers 9 bases. The V and J ends lost 5 bases and 3 bases, in that order; junction bases with no gene match: 3. Germline CDR1 MNHEY, CDR2 SVGAGI. The CDR3 spans 14 residues.

This clonotype came up a few times. The chain employs TRBV20-1 and TRBJ2-3; possible D gene TRBD2, 5 bases. Between the trimmed V and J ends, which lost 3 bases and 2 bases, there was a span of 9 bases. Germline V lookup: CDR1 DFQATT, CDR2 SNEGSKA (reference sequence). CDR3 length: 13 amino acids. Here the CDR3 DNA reads TGCAGTGCTAGCGGGGAAAACACAGATACGCAGTATTTT. This sequence encodes CSASGENTDTQYF.

The CDR3: CASSWTGRGGTEAFF. The DNA for the CDR3 is TGTGCCAGCAGTTGGACAGGAAGAGGGGGCACTGAAGCTTTCTTT. The chain uses TRBV6-5 and TRBJ1-1; TRBD1 matches 7 bases. The V gene end was trimmed by 4 bases and the J gene end by 4 bases; junction bases not matched to a gene: 9. The CDR3 runs to 15 residues. Germline V CDR1 and CDR2: MNHEY, SVGAGI.

This sequence joins TRBV29-1 and TRBJ2-5, with 10 nucleotides matching TRBD2. The ends lost 6 bases at V and 4 bases at J; junction bases unmatched: 5. The CDR3 sequence is 13 residues long. The V gene's germline CDR1 is SQVTM and CDR2 ANQGSEA. For the CDR3, the DNA is TGCAGCGTAGCGGGGGGGAGGAGAGAGACCCAGTACTTC. Translation: CSVAGGRRETQYF. Full variable domain (rest looked up from reference TRBV29-1 and TRBJ2-5): SAVISQKPSRDICQRGTSLTIQCQVDSQVTMMFWYRQQPGQSLTLIATANQGSEATYESGFVIDKFPISRPNLTFSTLTVSNMSPEDSSIYLCSVAGGRRETQYFGPGTRLLVL.

V is TRBV5-1 and J is TRBJ2-1; no firm D call. V lost 2 bases and J lost 10, with 7 bases in between. Looked up from germline, CDR1 is SGHRS and CDR2 is YFSETQ. The CDR3 loop spans 11 amino acids. CDR3 nucleotides: TGCGCCAGCAGCTTCGGGCGAGAGCAGTTCTTC. This translates into CASSFGREQFF.

Only a few counts were recorded for this clonotype. This chain uses TRBV7-9 with TRBJ2-6, with D possibly being TRBD2 (5 bases). CDR1 and CDR2 (germline): SEHNR, FQNEAQ (reference sequence). Trimming pared 3 bases from V and 0 bases from J, leaving 9 bases between. There are 16 residues in the CDR3. The CDR3: CASSLKAGSGANVLTF. CDR3 nucleotides: TGTGCCAGCAGCTTGAAGGCGGGCTCTGGGGCCAACGTCCTGACTTTC.

The rearrangement uses TRBV10-3 and TRBJ2-7; no firm D call. The CDR3 runs 13 residues. V was trimmed by 4 bases and J by 5 bases, leaving 12 bases between them. Germline CDR1 is ENHRY and CDR2 is SYGVKD. The CDR3 nucleotides read TGTGCCATCAGTGGTCGGCTAGTTGACGAGCAGTACTTC. Protein product: CAISGRLVDEQYF.

V is TRBV7-2 and J is TRBJ2-5; possibly TRBD1 or TRBD2 for D (5 bases each). The CDR3 is 13 residues long. V shed 3 bases and J shed 5 bases, with 10 bases lying between them. Germline CDR1 SGHTA, CDR2 FQGNSA. This CDR3 is CASSLWGYETQYF. The CDR3 region has the DNA TGTGCCAGCAGCTTGTGGGGGTACGAGACCCAGTACTTC.

This rearrangement joins TRBV28 to TRBJ1-5; D may be TRBD1 (5 bases). The germline V and J ends were trimmed by 2 bases and 0 bases, with 8 bases remaining between them. The CDR3 is made up of 15 amino acids. Looked up from germline, CDR1 is MDHEN and CDR2 is SYDVKM. The CDR3 DNA reads as TGTGCCAGCAGTTTAATAGGGGTTAGCAATCAGCCCCAGCATTTT. Its translation is CASSLIGVSNQPQHF.

V usage is TRBV7-9 and J usage is TRBJ2-1, with unresolved D. Trimming removed 1 base from V and 7 bases from J, with 11 bases in between. The CDR3 sequence is 14 residues long. Germline V gene sequence: CDR1 SEHNR, CDR2 FQNEAQ (reference sequence). CDR3 DNA sequence: TGTGCCAGCAGCTTAGGAGGAGTTTTGAATGAGCAGTTCTTC. Translating gives CASSLGGVLNEQFF.

This clonotype occurred many times. The chain uses TRBV4-1 and TRBJ2-5; tentative D call: TRBD2 (6 bases). Germline V gene data show CDR1 as MGHRA and CDR2 as YSYEKL. There are 15 residues in the CDR3. Trimming took off 0 bases at V and 6 bases at J, with 14 bases between the two ends. The CDR3 region is CASSQDSNSGKTQYF. DNA of the CDR3: TGCGCCAGCAGCCAAGATTCTAATAGCGGAAAGACCCAGTACTTC.

There are a few counts of this clonotype. The chain uses TRBV2 and TRBJ1-4, with 12 bases that match TRBD1. The germline gives CDR1 SNHLY, CDR2 FYNNEI. Trimming removed 11 bases from V and 7 bases from J; junction bases left unmatched: 8. This CDR3 contains 14 residues. The CDR3 here is CAATRDRGREKLFF. CDR3 in DNA: TGTGCCGCGACCCGGGACAGGGGGCGTGAAAAACTGTTTTTT.

This clonotype was seen only a few times. V and J are TRBV12-3 or TRBV12-4 and TRBJ2-2, with 10 bases matching TRBD2. The CDR3 consists of 16 residues. The junction had 10 bases not matched to a gene; V was cut back by 6 bases and J by 6 bases. The CDR3, as DNA: TGTGCCAGCAGCGCGCCTAGCGGGAGTGTACCCGGGGAGCTGTTTTTT. It specifies CASSAPSGSVPGELFF.

The chain couples TRBV7-2 to TRBJ2-7; D remains ambiguous. Trimming removed 5 bases at V and 3 bases at J, with 17 bases between. This CDR3 region has 15 residues. The germline V gene has CDR1 SGHTA and CDR2 FQGNSA. CDR3 nucleotide sequence: TGTGCCAGCAGCCAAGGGTCGGCCAGCTACTACGAGCAGTACTTC. This sequence encodes CASSQGSASYYEQYF.

V usage is TRBV29-1 and J usage is TRBJ2-1; 15 bases fit TRBD2. CDR1 is SQVTM, CDR2 ANQGSEA, per germline. V trimming: 5 bases; J trimming: 4 bases; junction bases outside the gene matches: 18. The CDR3 runs to 20 residues. CDR3 sequence: CSVREGLAGGTHSLYNEQFF. The CDR3 region has the DNA TGCAGCGTTCGAGAGGGACTAGCGGGAGGAACCCATAGTTTATACAATGAGCAGTTCTTC.

This clonotype has a handful of counts. The chain recombines TRBV5-1 with TRBJ2-7, with TRBD2 identical over 10 bases. Germline V lookup: CDR1 SGHRS, CDR2 YFSETQ. V was pared by 4 bases and J by 10 bases, with 5 bases of the junction left unmatched. This CDR3 has 12 residues. The CDR3 DNA reads TGCGCCAGCAGCACCGGACTAGCGGAACAGTACTTC. Its translation is CASSTGLAEQYF.